This entry concerns a single T cell receptor beta chain. The data were obtained in a study of control samples from healthy donors and cancer patients. The CDR3 is made up of 14 amino acids. Germline CDR1 and CDR2: SGHTS and YDEGEE. V was shortened by 1 base and J by 2 bases, with 10 bases between the two germline ends. Some clones are missing from TCRdb's copy, which holds only in-frame ones; the method was immunoSEQ multiplex PCR. The sample has about 140,000 clones; about 90% are singletons. Sequencing used blood. The V gene is TRBV5-8, the J gene TRBJ2-7; tentatively, D is TRBD1 (5 bases). This clonotype was sampled from a man aged 18 to 29 in good health. CDR3 residues: CASSLRTRAYEQYF. CDR3 nucleotide sequence: TGTGCCAGCAGCTTGAGGACACGAGCCTACGAGCAGTACTTC.